The 31 T cell receptor beta chains presented below share a single source sample, sequenced in a study of control samples from healthy donors and cancer patients. Here immunoSEQ multiplex PCR was the method, and the copy in TCRdb shows in-frame clones only, minus some. Of about 130,000 clones listed, roughly 87% are singletons. Sequencing was performed on blood. Source of these receptors: a man between 18 and 29 years old in good health.

The chain joins TRBV7-3 to TRBJ2-2, with 7 positions matching TRBD1. With V trimmed by 5 bases and J by 6 bases, 9 bases remained unmatched. CDR3 length: 15 amino acids. Per germline, CDR1 SGHTA and CDR2 FQGTGA. The DNA of the CDR3 is TGTGCCAGCAGCCCGAACAGGGGTGGGGCCGGGGAGCTGTTTTTT. Translation gives CASSPNRGGAGELFF.

J is TRBJ1-4 and V is TRBV5-1; D remains ambiguous. V was trimmed by 2 bases and J by 8 bases, leaving 13 bases between them. CDR3 length: 14 residues. Germline loops: CDR1 SGHRS, CDR2 YFSETQ. CDR3 amino acids: CASSFGWGGEKLFF. In nucleotides, the CDR3 is TGCGCCAGCAGCTTTGGATGGGGTGGGGAAAAACTGTTTTTT.

Notes on this clone: A read error may account for a junction end that differs from germline. The chain links TRBV3-1 (or the pseudogene TRBV3-2) to TRBJ1-3; 8 positions agree with TRBD1. This CDR3 has 22 amino acids. In germline, CDR1 is LGHDT, CDR2 YNNKEL (reference sequence). This CDR3 reads CASTQAEVQGAYLPGSGNTIYF. CDR3 in DNA: TGTGCCAGCACCCAAGCTGAAGTTCAGGGGGCGTACTTACCAGGCTCTGGAAACACCATATATTTT.

This rearrangement joins TRBV3-1 (or the pseudogene TRBV3-2) to TRBJ2-3; D may match TRBD1 or TRBD2 (5 bases each). The CDR3 covers 15 residues. The germline V and J ends were trimmed by 1 base and 1 base, with 9 bases remaining between them. Germline CDR1 and CDR2: LGHDT and YNNKEL (reference sequence). In DNA, the CDR3 is TGTGCCAGCAGCCAAGGGCTGGGGGGCACAGATACGCAGTATTTT. It yields the protein CASSQGLGGTDTQYF.

CDR3 nucleotide sequence: TGTGCCAGCAGTCTCTCAGGGCCGAAAAACACCATATATTTT. Translating gives CASSLSGPKNTIYF. This chain joins TRBV2 and TRBJ1-3, with a weak D call TRBD1 (5 bases). This CDR3 has 14 residues. V was cut by 5 bases and J by 6 bases, with 14 bases left in between. Germline V lookup: CDR1 SNHLY, CDR2 FYNNEI.

The genes are TRBV6-2 or TRBV6-3 and TRBJ2-5; tentatively, D is TRBD1 (5 bases). This CDR3 is 13 amino acids long. V was cut by 5 bases and J by 2 bases, with 9 bases left in between. CDR1 MNHEY and CDR2 SVGEGT come from the germline V gene. The CDR3 nucleotides are TGTGCCAGCAGTAGGGGTCTACAAGAGACCCAGTACTTC. As protein: CASSRGLQETQYF.

J is TRBJ2-2 and V is TRBV11-2; D is perhaps TRBD2 (5 bases). The V end was cut by 1 base, the J end by 5 bases, with 17 bases between. Looked up from germline, CDR1 is SGHAT and CDR2 is FQNNGV. CDR3 length equals 17 residues. Here the CDR3 DNA reads TGTGCCAGCAGCTTAGGGTCTAGCAGTCGGCGGACCGGGGAGCTGTTTTTT. Its protein product is CASSLGSSSRRTGELFF.

The CDR3 nucleotides are TGTGCCAGCAGCTTAGATCCAGCGGGAGGATACAATGAGCAGTTCTTC. Its protein is CASSLDPAGGYNEQFF. The gene calls are TRBV11-3 and TRBJ2-1, with TRBD2 matching 9 bases. Trimming took 0 bases from V and 4 from J; bases not matched to a gene: 4. Germline lookup yields CDR1 SGHNT and CDR2 YENEEA. This CDR3 has 16 residues.

The chain links TRBV5-6 to TRBJ2-2, with a weak D call TRBD1 (5 bases). The V gene's germline CDR1 is SGHDT and CDR2 YYEEEE. The ends were cut back, 0 bases at V and 4 bases at J, with 13 bases in the middle. The CDR3 runs 16 residues. CDR3: CASSLGVGQGTGELFF. The CDR3 DNA reads TGTGCCAGCAGCTTGGGGGTCGGGCAGGGCACCGGGGAGCTGTTTTTT.

V is TRBV5-1 and J is TRBJ2-3, with a tentative D call TRBD2 (6 bases). V lost 5 bases to trimming and J lost 0 bases, with 25 bases between them. This CDR3 has 19 amino acids. CDR1 and CDR2 (germline): SGHRS, YFSETQ. Here the CDR3 reads CASSLDSYSRGISTDTQYF. In DNA, the CDR3 is TGCGCCAGCAGTCTTGATTCTTATTCCCGCGGGATAAGCACAGATACGCAGTATTTT.

The rearrangement links TRBV11-3 to TRBJ2-5, with TRBD2 identical over 10 bases. This CDR3 region has 19 residues. V gave up 2 bases and J gave up 2 bases; unmatched junction bases: 14. Germline V gene lookup returns CDR1 SGHNT and CDR2 YENEEA. The CDR3 nucleotides read TGTGCCAGCAGCTTACTACCTTTGCCGGGACTAGCGCTTCAAGAGACCCAGTACTTC. Translating gives CASSLLPLPGLALQETQYF.

The chain uses TRBV11-1 and TRBJ2-1; D is unresolved. Germline V gives CDR1 SGHAT, CDR2 FQDESV (reference sequence). V lost 3 bases, J lost 0 bases, and 12 bases lay in between. The CDR3 consists of 16 residues. CDR3 residues: CASSFANDPSYNEQFF. The CDR3 DNA sequence: TGTGCCAGCAGCTTCGCGAACGACCCCTCCTACAATGAGCAGTTCTTC.

The chain couples TRBV4-1 to TRBJ1-1; D not resolved. Germline CDR1 reads MGHRA; CDR2 reads YSYEKL. This CDR3 region has 14 residues. The V end was cut by 4 bases, the J end by 3 bases, with 12 bases between. CDR3 sequence reads: CASSLGGSYTEAFF. CDR3 nucleotide sequence: TGCGCCAGCAGCCTGGGTGGCAGCTACACTGAAGCTTTCTTT.

This clone was picked up one time. This chain links TRBV3-1 (or the pseudogene TRBV3-2) with TRBJ2-1; 8 positions match TRBD2. J lost 4 bases, V lost 1 base, and 27 bases had no gene match. The length of the CDR3 is 23 residues. CDR1 LGHDT and CDR2 YNNKEL come from the germline V gene (reference sequence). CDR3 in amino acids: CASSQVLIGLAGREGDGYNEQFF. CDR3 in DNA: TGTGCCAGCAGCCAAGTTCTTATCGGGTTAGCGGGGCGCGAGGGGGATGGGTACAATGAGCAGTTCTTC.

V and J are TRBV6-5 and TRBJ1-1, with D unclear. Trimming left V 6 bases short and J 4 bases short, with 18 bases between. Per germline, CDR1 MNHEY and CDR2 SVGAGI. The CDR3 runs to 15 residues. This chain's CDR3 is CASREESWRGTEAFF. The CDR3 DNA reads TGTGCCAGCAGGGAGGAATCTTGGCGGGGCACTGAAGCTTTCTTT.

This clone has only one observation. The chain carries TRBV4-3 and TRBJ2-7; TRBD2 agrees at 7 bases. Trimming took 0 bases from V and 7 from J; bases not matched to a gene: 15. The CDR3 is 17 amino acids. Germline values: CDR1 LGHNA, CDR2 YSLEER. The CDR3 region has the DNA TGCGCCAGCAGCCAAGATGCCTCTTCTGCGGGAGTAGGGGAGCAGTACTTC. It specifies CASSQDASSAGVGEQYF.

This sequence joins TRBV14 and TRBJ2-5; 8 bases agree with TRBD2. V was clipped by 1 base and J by 4 bases; unmatched bases: 11. The CDR3 contains 17 residues. CDR1 and CDR2 (germline): SGHDN, FVKESK. The CDR3 DNA follows: TGTGCCAGCAGCCAAGCCCCGGGAGGGCGGAGAGGAGAGACCCAGTACTTC. Residues: CASSQAPGGRRGETQYF.

The CDR3 sequence is CASSRLAGLSYEQYF. The CDR3 nucleotides are TGTGCCAGCAGCCGACTAGCGGGCTTGTCCTACGAGCAGTACTTC. This chain connects TRBV3-1 (or the pseudogene TRBV3-2) to TRBJ2-7; 10 nucleotides align to TRBD2. The CDR3 runs to 15 residues. Germline V gene sequence: CDR1 LGHDT, CDR2 YNNKEL (reference sequence). V was pared by 4 bases and J by 1 base, with 4 bases of the junction left unmatched.

The chain combines TRBV7-9 with TRBJ2-1, with 13 bases matching TRBD2. Germline CDR1 and CDR2: SEHNR and FQNEAQ (reference sequence). Trimming took 5 bases from V and 8 from J; bases not matched to a gene: 9. CDR3 length: 16 residues. CDR3 sequence reads: CASSALAGGLIDEQFF. The CDR3 DNA reads as TGTGCCAGCAGCGCACTAGCGGGAGGGCTAATCGATGAGCAGTTCTTC.

V gene TRBV5-4 combines with J gene TRBJ2-7, with 8 nucleotides matching TRBD2. CDR3 length: 14 amino acids. The J segment lost 2 bases and the V segment lost 4 bases, leaving 5 bases of the junction unmatched. Germline V gene sequence: CDR1 SGHNT, CDR2 YYREEE (reference sequence). CDR3 protein: CASSTGTRPYEQYF. The CDR3 DNA sequence: TGTGCCAGCAGCACCGGGACTAGGCCCTACGAGCAGTACTTC. The variable domain in full, completed from reference TRBV5-4 and TRBJ2-7, reads ETGVTQSPTHLIKTRGQQVTLRCSSQSGHNTVSWYQQALGQGPQFIFQYYREEENGRGNFPPRFSGLQFPNYSSELNVNALELDDSALYLCASSTGTRPYEQYFGPGTRLTVT.

This chain links TRBV7-9 with TRBJ2-7; D possibly corresponds to TRBD2 (5 bases). CDR1 SEHNR and CDR2 FQNEAQ come from the germline V gene (reference sequence). The CDR3 is made up of 14 amino acids. V lost 7 bases to trimming and J lost 3 bases, with 16 bases between them. The DNA of the CDR3 is TGTGCCAGCAAAAGGTCGCTCGGGGACTACGAGCAGTACTTC. Its translation: CASKRSLGDYEQYF.

Remarks on this clone: Distinct nucleotide sequences in the sample also encode this CDR3. The CDR3 nucleotides read TGTGCCAGTAGTATCCGGGGGCCCTCCTACGAGCAGTACTTC. Its protein is CASSIRGPSYEQYF. This chain joins TRBV19 and TRBJ2-7; D assignment may be TRBD1 or TRBD2 (6 bases each). V lost 3 bases and J 0 bases, leaving 9 bases between the germline ends. The germline V gene has CDR1 LNHDA and CDR2 SQIVND (reference sequence). The CDR3 is made up of 14 amino acids.

This clone has only a few counts. This chain joins TRBV6-4 and TRBJ2-3; no firm D call. Per germline, CDR1 MRHNA and CDR2 SNTAGT. V dropped 5 bases and J dropped 6 bases, with 15 bases sitting between them. The CDR3 loop spans 14 amino acids. CDR3 protein: CASSPGHGRDTQYF. DNA for the CDR3: TGTGCCAGCAGTCCGGGCCACGGTCGCGATACGCAGTATTTT.

The V gene is TRBV19, the J gene TRBJ2-5, with D perhaps given as TRBD1 or TRBD2 (5 bases each). The CDR3 length is 15 residues. CDR1 is LNHDA and CDR2 is SQIVND in the germline V gene (reference sequence). The V end was cut by 8 bases, the J end by 1 base, with 17 bases between. The DNA of the CDR3 is TGTGCCAGTTGCGTTACCCAGGGACCCCAAGAGACCCAGTACTTC. Translating it yields CASCVTQGPQETQYF.

The chain is built from TRBV19 and TRBJ1-1; D is possibly TRBD1 (5 bases). CDR3 length: 13 residues. V was pared by 5 bases and J by 2 bases, with 9 bases between. CDR1 and CDR2 (germline): LNHDA, SQIVND (reference sequence). The CDR3 nucleotides are TGTGCCAGTAGTGGCAGGGAAAACACTGAAGCTTTCTTT. This translates into CASSGRENTEAFF.

The CDR3 nucleotides read TGTGCCAGCAGCGTCAAGTGGTCCCAGTACTTC. This gives the protein CASSVKWSQYF. This sequence joins TRBV25-1 and TRBJ2-5; D gene uncertain. The germline V and J ends were trimmed by 6 bases and 9 bases, with 11 bases remaining between them. Germline loops: CDR1 MGHDK, CDR2 SYGVNS. The CDR3 loop spans 11 amino acids.

This clone was picked up one time. V gene TRBV28 combines with J gene TRBJ1-2, with D maybe TRBD1 (5 bases). This CDR3 has 15 amino acids. V lost 7 bases and J lost 3, with 18 bases in between. Germline CDR1 is MDHEN and CDR2 is SYDVKM. The CDR3 reads CASTTGQGRDYGYTF. The DNA for the CDR3 is TGTGCCAGCACCACGGGTCAGGGAAGGGACTATGGCTACACCTTC.

This clone was detected only a few times. The chain combines TRBV7-2 with TRBJ1-3; 7 bases align to TRBD1. The CDR3 has 18 residues. V shed 4 bases, J shed 0 bases, and the junction held 12 bases outside the gene matches. The germline V gene encodes CDR1 SGHTA and CDR2 FQGNSA. The CDR3 loop reads CASSSPDRLAGSGNTIYF. CDR3 in DNA: TGTGCCAGCAGCTCCCCGGACAGGCTTGCTGGCTCTGGAAACACCATATATTTT.

The chain has TRBV6-5 and TRBJ1-1; maybe TRBD1 (6 bases). Germline V lookup: CDR1 MNHEY, CDR2 SVGAGI. There are 13 residues in the CDR3. V lost 5 bases to trimming and J lost 7 bases, with 14 bases between them. Here the CDR3 DNA reads TGTGCCAGCAGTACAGGGTGGGGTAGTGAAGCTTTCTTT. Translated: CASSTGWGSEAFF.

The chain combines TRBV19 with TRBJ1-2, with D possibly being TRBD1 (5 bases). This CDR3 contains 14 residues. Trimming took off 5 bases at V and 4 bases at J, with 14 bases between the two ends. Germline V CDR1 and CDR2: LNHDA, SQIVND (reference sequence). The CDR3 nucleotides are TGTGCCAGTAGTCCTCCCGGGACGGCCTATGGCTACACCTTC. Its translation: CASSPPGTAYGYTF.

Only one count was recorded for this clone. The chain employs TRBV7-2 and TRBJ1-5; tentative D call: TRBD1 (6 bases). V lost 2 bases and J lost 4, with 12 bases in between. The CDR3 covers 15 residues. Germline lookup yields CDR1 SGHTA and CDR2 FQGNSA. The CDR3 protein is CASSLNRERNQPQHF. In DNA, the CDR3 is TGTGCCAGCAGCTTAAACAGGGAAAGGAATCAGCCCCAGCATTTT.